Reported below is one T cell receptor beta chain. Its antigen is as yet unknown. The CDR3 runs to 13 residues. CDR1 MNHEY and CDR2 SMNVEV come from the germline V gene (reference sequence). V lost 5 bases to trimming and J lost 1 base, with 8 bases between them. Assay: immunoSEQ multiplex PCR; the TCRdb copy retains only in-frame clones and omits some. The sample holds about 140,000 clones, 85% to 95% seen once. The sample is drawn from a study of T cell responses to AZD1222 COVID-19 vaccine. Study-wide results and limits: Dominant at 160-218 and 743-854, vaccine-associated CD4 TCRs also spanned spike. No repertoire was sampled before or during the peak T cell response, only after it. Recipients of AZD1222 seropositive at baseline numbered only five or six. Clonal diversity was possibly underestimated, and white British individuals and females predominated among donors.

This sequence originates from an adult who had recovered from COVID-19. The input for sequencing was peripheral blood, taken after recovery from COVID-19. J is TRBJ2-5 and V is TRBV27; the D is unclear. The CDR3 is CASSRVVQETQYF. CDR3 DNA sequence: TGTGCCAGCAGTCGGGTCGTCCAAGAGACCCAGTACTTC.